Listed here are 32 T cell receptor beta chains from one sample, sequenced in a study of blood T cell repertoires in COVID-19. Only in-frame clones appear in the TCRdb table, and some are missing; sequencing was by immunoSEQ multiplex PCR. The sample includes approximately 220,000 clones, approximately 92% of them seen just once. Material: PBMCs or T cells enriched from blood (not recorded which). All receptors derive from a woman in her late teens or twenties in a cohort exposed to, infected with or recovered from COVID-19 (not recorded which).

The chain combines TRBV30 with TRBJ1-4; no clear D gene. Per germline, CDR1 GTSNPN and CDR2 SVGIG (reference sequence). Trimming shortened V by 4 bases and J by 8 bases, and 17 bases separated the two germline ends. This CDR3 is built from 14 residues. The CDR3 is CAWTPGEVWEKLFF. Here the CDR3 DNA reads TGTGCCTGGACCCCGGGAGAGGTGTGGGAAAAACTGTTTTTT. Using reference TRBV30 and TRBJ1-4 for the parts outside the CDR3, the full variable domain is SQTIHQWPATLVQPVGSPLSLECTVEGTSNPNLYWYRQAAGRGLQLLFYSVGIGQISSEVPQNLSASRPQDRQFILSSKKLLLSDSGFYLCAWTPGEVWEKLFFGSGTQLSVL.

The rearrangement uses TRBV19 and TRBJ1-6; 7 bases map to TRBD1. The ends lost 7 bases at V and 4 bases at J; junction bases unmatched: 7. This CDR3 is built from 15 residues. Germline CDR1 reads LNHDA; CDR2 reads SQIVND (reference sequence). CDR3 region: CASTLGQRYNSPLHF. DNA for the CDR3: TGTGCCAGTACCCTGGGACAGAGATATAATTCACCCCTCCACTTT.

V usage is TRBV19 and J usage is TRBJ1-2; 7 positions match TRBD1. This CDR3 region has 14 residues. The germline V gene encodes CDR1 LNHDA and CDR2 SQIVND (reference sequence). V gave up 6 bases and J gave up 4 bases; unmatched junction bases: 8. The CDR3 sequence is CASRPETGSYGYTF. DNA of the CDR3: TGTGCCAGTAGGCCGGAGACAGGGTCCTATGGCTACACCTTC.

In nucleotides, the CDR3 is TGTGCCAGCAGTTCACAAACAGGGAAGGGCTCCTACAATGAGCAGTTCTTC. Its protein product is CASSSQTGKGSYNEQFF. The rearrangement joins TRBV27 to TRBJ2-1, with a weak D call TRBD1 (6 bases). Trimming left V 4 bases short and J 0 bases short, with 16 bases between. This CDR3 has 17 residues. In germline, CDR1 is MNHEY, CDR2 SMNVEV (reference sequence).

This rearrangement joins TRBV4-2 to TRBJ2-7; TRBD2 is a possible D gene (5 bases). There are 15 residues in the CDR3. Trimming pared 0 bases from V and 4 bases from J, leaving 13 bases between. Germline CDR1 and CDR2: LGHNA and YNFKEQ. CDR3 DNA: TGTGCCAGCAGCCAAGATCCTAGCTCCCTGTACGAGCAGTACTTC. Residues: CASSQDPSSLYEQYF.

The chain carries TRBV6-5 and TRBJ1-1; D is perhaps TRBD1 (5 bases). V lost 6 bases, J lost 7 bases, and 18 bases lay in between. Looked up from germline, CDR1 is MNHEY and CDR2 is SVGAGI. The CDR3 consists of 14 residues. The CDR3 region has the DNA TGTGCCAGCAGGGAGGGTACCTCTAGGGGTGAAGCTTTCTTT. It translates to CASREGTSRGEAFF.

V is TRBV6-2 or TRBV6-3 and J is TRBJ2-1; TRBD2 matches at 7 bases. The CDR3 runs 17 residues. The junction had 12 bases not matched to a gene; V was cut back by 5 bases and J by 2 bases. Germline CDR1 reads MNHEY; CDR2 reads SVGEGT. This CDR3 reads CASSATGLSGPYNEQFF. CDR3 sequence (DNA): TGTGCCAGCAGTGCGACGGGACTATCGGGCCCCTACAATGAGCAGTTCTTC.

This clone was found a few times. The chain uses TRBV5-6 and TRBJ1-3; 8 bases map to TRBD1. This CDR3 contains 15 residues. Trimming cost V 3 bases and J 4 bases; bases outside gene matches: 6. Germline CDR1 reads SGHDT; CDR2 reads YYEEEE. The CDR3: CASSYGTGRGNTIYF. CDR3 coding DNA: TGTGCCAGCAGCTATGGGACAGGTCGGGGAAACACCATATATTTT.

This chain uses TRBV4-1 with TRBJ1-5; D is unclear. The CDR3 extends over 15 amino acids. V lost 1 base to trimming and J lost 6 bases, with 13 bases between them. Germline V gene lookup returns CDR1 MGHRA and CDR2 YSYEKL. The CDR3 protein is CASSQVGELVQPQHF. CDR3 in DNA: TGCGCCAGCAGCCAAGTGGGAGAGCTTGTTCAGCCCCAGCATTTT.

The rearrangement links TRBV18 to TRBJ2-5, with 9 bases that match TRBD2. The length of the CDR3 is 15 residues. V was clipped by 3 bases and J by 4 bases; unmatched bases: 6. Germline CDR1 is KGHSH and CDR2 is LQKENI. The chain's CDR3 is CASSPAGGPGETQYF. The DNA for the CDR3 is TGTGCCAGCTCACCCGCGGGGGGGCCAGGAGAGACCCAGTACTTC. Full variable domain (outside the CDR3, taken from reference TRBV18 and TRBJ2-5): NAGVMQNPRHLVRRRGQEARLRCSPMKGHSHVYWYRQLPEEGLKFMVYLQKENIIDESGMPKERFSAEFPKEGPSILRIQQVVRGDSAAYFCASSPAGGPGETQYFGPGTRLLVL.

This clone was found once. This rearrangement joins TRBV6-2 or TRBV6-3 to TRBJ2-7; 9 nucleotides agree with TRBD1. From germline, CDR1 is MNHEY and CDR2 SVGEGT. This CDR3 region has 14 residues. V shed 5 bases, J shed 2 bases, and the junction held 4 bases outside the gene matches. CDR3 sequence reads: CASSRTGAAYEQYF. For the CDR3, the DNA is TGTGCCAGCAGTAGGACAGGGGCGGCCTACGAGCAGTACTTC.

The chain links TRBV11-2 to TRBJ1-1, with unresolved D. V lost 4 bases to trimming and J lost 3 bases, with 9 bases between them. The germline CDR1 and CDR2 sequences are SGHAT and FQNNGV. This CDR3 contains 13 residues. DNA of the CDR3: TGTGCCAGCAGCTATATACGGGACACTGAAGCTTTCTTT. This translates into CASSYIRDTEAFF. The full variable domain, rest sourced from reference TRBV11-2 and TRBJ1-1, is EAGVAQSPRYKIIEKRQSVAFWCNPISGHATLYWYQQILGQGPKLLIQFQNNGVVDDSQLPKDRFSAERLKGVDSTLKIQPAKLEDSAVYLCASSYIRDTEAFFGQGTRLTVV.

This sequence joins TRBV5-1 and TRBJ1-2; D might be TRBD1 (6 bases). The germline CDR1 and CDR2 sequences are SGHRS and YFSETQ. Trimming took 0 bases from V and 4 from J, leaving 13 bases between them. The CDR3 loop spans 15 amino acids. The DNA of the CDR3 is TGCGCCAGCAGCTTGGAATGGGGGGGGCCCTATGGCTACACCTTC. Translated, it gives CASSLEWGGPYGYTF.

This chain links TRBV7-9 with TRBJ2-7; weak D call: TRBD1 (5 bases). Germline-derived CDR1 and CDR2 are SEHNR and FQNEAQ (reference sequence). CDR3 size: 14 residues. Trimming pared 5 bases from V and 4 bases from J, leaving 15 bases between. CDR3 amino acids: CASSHSGRAYEQYF. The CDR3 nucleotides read TGTGCCAGCAGCCACTCAGGCAGGGCTTACGAGCAGTACTTC.

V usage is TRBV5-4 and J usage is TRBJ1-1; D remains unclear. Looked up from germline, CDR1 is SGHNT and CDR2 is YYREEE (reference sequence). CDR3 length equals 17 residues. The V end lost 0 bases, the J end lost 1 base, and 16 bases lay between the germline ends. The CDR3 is CASSLGRSGFTNTEAFF. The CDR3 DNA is TGTGCCAGCAGCTTGGGACGTTCGGGGTTTACGAACACTGAAGCTTTCTTT.

CDR3 loop: CATSPEQDSYEQYF. CDR3 in DNA: TGTGCCACCAGCCCGGAACAGGACTCCTACGAGCAGTACTTC. J is TRBJ2-7 and V is TRBV15; D possibly corresponds to TRBD1 (5 bases). Germline V lookup: CDR1 LNHNV, CDR2 YYDKDF (reference sequence). The length of the CDR3 is 14 residues. The V end lost 5 bases, the J end lost 0 bases, and 11 bases lay between the germline ends.

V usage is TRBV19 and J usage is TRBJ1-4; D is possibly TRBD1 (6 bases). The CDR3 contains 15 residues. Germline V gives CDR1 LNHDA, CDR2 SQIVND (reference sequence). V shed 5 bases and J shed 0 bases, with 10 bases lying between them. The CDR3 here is CASSAGAATNEKLFF. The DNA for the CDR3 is TGTGCCAGTAGTGCAGGGGCGGCAACTAATGAAAAACTGTTTTTT.

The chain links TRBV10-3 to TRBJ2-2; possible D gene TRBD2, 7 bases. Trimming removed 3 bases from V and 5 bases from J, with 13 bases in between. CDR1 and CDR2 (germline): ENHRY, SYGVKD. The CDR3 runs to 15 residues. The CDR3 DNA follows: TGTGCCATCAGTGAAGGACTAGGGGGTACCGGGGAGCTGTTTTTT. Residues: CAISEGLGGTGELFF.

CDR3 coding DNA: TGTGCCAGCAGCCAAGACGTTGAGGTATTACACGGAGAGACCCAGTACTTC. Protein: CASSQDVEVLHGETQYF. V gene TRBV3-1 (or the pseudogene TRBV3-2) combines with J gene TRBJ2-5; the D is unclear. CDR1 LGHDT and CDR2 YNNKEL come from the germline V gene (reference sequence). Trimming shortened V by 0 bases and J by 4 bases, and 18 bases separated the two germline ends. This CDR3 has 17 amino acids.

The CDR3 region is CASSAQLAGGNTGELFF. CDR3 nucleotide sequence: TGCGCCAGCAGCGCACAACTAGCGGGGGGTAACACCGGGGAGCTGTTTTTT. V and J are TRBV5-1 and TRBJ2-2; 12 bases fit TRBD2. Germline values: CDR1 SGHRS, CDR2 YFSETQ. The CDR3 has 17 residues. V gave up 4 bases and J gave up 2 bases; unmatched junction bases: 6.

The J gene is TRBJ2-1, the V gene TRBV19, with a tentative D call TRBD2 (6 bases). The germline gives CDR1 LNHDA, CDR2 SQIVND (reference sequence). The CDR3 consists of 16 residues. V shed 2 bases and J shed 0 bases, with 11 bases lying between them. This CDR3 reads CASSIPGDYSYNEQFF. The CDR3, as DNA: TGTGCCAGTAGTATACCGGGAGACTACTCCTACAATGAGCAGTTCTTC.

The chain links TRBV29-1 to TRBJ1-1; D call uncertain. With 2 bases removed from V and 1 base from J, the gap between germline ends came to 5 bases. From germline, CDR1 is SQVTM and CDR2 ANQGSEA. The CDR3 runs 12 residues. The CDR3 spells CSVESSNTEAFF. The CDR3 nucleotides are TGCAGCGTTGAATCATCGAACACTGAAGCTTTCTTT.

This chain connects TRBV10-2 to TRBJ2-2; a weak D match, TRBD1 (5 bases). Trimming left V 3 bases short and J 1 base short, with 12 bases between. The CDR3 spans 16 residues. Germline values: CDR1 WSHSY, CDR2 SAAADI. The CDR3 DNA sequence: TGCGCCAGCAGTGAAAAAGGTCAGGGGAACACCGGGGAGCTGTTTTTT. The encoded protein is CASSEKGQGNTGELFF.

CDR3 sequence (DNA): TGCAGCGTTACAGGGGAGAGGGCTGAAGCTTTCTTT. Its protein is CSVTGERAEAFF. The chain links TRBV29-1 to TRBJ1-1, with 7 positions matching TRBD1. Germline V lookup: CDR1 SQVTM, CDR2 ANQGSEA. With 5 bases clipped from V and 6 bases from J, the junction kept 6 bases outside the gene matches. This CDR3 has 12 amino acids.

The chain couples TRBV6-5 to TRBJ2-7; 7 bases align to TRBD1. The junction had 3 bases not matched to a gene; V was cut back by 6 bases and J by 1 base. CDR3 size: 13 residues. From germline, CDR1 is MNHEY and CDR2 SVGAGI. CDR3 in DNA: TGTGCCAGCAGGTGGACAGGATCCTACGAGCAGTACTTC. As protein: CASRWTGSYEQYF.

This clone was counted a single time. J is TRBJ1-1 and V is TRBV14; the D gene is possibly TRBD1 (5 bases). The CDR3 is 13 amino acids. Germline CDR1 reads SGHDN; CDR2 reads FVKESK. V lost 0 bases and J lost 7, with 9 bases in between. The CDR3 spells CASSQEDSIEAFF. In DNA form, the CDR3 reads TGTGCCAGCAGCCAAGAAGACAGCATTGAAGCTTTCTTT.

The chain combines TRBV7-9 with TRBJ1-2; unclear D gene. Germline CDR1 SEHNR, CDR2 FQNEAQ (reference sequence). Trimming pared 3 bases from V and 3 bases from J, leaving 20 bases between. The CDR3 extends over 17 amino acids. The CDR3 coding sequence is TGTGCCAGCAGCTTTAGGTTGGCGCAGAACCGGGACTATGGCTACACCTTC. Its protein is CASSFRLAQNRDYGYTF.

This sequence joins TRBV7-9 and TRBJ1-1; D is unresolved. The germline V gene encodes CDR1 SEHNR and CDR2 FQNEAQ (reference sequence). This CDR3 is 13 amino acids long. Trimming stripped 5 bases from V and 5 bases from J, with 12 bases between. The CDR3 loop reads CASSPFTGTEAFF. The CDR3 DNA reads TGTGCCAGCAGCCCATTCACCGGGACTGAAGCTTTCTTT.

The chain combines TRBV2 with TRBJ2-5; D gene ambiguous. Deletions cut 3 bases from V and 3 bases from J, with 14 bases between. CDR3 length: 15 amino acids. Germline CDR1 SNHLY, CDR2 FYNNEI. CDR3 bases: TGTGCCAGCAGTGAGTTGGTTGGGCAGAAAGAGACCCAGTACTTC. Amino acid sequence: CASSELVGQKETQYF.

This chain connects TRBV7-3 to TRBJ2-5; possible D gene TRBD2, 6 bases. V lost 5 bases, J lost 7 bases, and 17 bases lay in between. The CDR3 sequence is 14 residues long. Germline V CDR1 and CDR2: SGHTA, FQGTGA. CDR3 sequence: CASSHGREPGTQYF. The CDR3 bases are TGTGCCAGCAGCCACGGCCGGGAGCCTGGGACCCAGTACTTC.

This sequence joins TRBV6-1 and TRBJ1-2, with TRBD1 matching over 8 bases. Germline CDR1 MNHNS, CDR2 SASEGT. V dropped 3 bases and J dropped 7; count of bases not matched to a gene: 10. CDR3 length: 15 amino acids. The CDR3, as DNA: TGTGCCAGCAGTGACCTGCGGACAGGGCGGCCTGGCTACACCTTC. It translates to CASSDLRTGRPGYTF.

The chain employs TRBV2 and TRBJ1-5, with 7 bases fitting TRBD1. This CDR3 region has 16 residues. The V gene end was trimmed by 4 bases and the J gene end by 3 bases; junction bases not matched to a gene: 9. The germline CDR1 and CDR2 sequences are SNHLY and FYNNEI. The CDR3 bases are TGTGCCAGCAGTGGCATGGGGACAGCTAACAATCAGCCCCAGCATTTT. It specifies CASSGMGTANNQPQHF.